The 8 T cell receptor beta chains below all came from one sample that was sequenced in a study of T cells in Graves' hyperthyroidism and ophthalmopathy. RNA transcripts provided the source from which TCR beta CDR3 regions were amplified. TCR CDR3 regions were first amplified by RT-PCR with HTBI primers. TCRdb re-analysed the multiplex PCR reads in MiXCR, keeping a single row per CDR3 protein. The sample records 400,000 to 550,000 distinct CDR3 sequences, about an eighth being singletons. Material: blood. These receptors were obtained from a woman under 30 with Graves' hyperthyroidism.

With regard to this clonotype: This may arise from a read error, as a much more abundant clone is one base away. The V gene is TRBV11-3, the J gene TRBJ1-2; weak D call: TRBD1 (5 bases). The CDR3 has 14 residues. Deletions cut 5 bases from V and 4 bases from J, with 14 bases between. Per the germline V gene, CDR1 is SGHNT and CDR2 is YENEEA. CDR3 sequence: CASSRDPGGYGYTF. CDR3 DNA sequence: TGTGCCAGCAGCCGAGACCCGGGGGGCTATGGCTACACCTTC.

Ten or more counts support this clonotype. The chain's CDR3 is CASSLVGRGRNNYGYTF. The CDR3 DNA follows: TGTGCCAGCAGCTTAGTGGGGCGGGGCAGAAATAACTATGGCTACACCTTC. The chain combines TRBV11-2 with TRBJ1-2, with a tentative D call TRBD1 (5 bases). V lost 1 base and J lost 1, with 16 bases in between. CDR3 length: 17 residues. Germline V gene sequence: CDR1 SGHAT, CDR2 FQNNGV.

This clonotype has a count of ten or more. The CDR3 DNA sequence: TGTGCCAGCAGCTGGGGAGGGATAATAGGTCGATCACCCCTCCACTTT. Its translation is CASSWGGIIGRSPLHF. The V call is TRBV12-3 or TRBV12-4, the J call TRBJ1-6; D call uncertain. Trimming left V 6 bases short and J 10 bases short, with 22 bases between. The CDR3 totals 16 residues.

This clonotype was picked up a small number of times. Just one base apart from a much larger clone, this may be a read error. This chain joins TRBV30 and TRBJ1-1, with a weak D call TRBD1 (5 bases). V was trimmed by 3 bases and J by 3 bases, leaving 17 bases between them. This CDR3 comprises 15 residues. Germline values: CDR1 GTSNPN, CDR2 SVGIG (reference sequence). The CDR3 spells CAWRGDGGWDTEAFF. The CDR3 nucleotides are TGTGCCTGGAGGGGGGACGGGGGATGGGACACTGAAGCTTTCTTT. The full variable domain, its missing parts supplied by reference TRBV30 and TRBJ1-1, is SQTIHQWPATLVQPVGSPLSLECTVEGTSNPNLYWYRQAAGRGLQLLFYSVGIGQISSEVPQNLSASRPQDRQFILSSKKLLLSDSGFYLCAWRGDGGWDTEAFFGQGTRLTVV.

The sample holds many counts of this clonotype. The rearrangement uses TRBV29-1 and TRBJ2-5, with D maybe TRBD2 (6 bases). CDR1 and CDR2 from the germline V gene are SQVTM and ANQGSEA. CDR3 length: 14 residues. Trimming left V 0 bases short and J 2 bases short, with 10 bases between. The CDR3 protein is CSVEDRRDQETQYF. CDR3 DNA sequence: TGCAGCGTTGAAGATAGGCGGGATCAAGAGACCCAGTACTTC.

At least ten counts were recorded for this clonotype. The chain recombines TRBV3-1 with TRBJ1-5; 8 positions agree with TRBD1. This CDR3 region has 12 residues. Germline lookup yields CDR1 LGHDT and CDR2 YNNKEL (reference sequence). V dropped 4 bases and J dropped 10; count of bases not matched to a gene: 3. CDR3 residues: CASSPGTGPQHF. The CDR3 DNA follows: TGTGCCAGCAGCCCCGGGACAGGACCCCAGCATTTT.

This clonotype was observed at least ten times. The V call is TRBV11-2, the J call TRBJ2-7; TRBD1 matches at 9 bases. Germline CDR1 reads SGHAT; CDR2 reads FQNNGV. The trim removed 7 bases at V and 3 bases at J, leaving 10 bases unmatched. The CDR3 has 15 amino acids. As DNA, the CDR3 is TGTGCCAGCACCCATCAGGGACAGGGATTCTACGAGCAGTACTTC. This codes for CASTHQGQGFYEQYF.

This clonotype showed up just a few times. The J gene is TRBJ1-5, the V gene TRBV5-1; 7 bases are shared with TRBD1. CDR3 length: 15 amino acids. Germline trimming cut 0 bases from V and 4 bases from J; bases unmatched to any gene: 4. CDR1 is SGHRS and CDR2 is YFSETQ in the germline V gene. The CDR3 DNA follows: TGCGCCAGCAGCTTGGGGGACAGTAGAAATCAGCCCCAGCATTTT. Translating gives CASSLGDSRNQPQHF.